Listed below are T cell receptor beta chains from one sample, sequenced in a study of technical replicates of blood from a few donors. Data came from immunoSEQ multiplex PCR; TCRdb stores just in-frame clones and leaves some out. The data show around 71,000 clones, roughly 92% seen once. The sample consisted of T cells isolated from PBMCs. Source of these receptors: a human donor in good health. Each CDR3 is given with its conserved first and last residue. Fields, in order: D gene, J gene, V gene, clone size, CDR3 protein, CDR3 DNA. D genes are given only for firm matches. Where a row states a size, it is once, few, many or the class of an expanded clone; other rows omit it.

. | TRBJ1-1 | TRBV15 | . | CATSRDRLRRGNTEAFF | TGTGCCACCAGCAGAGATCGGCTCAGACGGGGAAACACTGAAGCTTTCTTT
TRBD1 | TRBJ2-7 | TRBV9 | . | CASSVEGGPTYEQYF | TGTGCCAGCAGCGTAGAAGGGGGCCCTACCTACGAGCAGTACTTC
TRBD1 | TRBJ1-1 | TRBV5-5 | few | CASSLGQGATEAFF | TGTGCCAGCAGCTTGGGGCAGGGGGCGACTGAAGCTTTCTTT
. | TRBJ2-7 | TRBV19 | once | CASSLAQFSYEQYF | TGTGCCAGTAGCTTGGCACAGTTTTCCTACGAGCAGTACTTC
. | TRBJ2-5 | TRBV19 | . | CASSILLQETQYF | TGTGCCAGTAGTATCCTACTACAAGAGACCCAGTACTTC
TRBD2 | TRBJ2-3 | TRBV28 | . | CASSWTSADTQYF | TGTGCCAGCAGTTGGACTAGCGCAGATACGCAGTATTTT
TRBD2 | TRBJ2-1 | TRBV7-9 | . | CASSLDLSGNEQFF | TGTGCCAGCAGCTTAGATCTTAGCGGGAATGAGCAGTTCTTC
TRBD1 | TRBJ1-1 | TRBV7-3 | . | CASSGTVGALSTEAFF | TGTGCCAGCAGCGGGACAGTGGGGGCGTTGAGCACTGAAGCTTTCTTT
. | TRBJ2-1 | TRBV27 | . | CASTTNPREGEQFF | TGTGCCAGCACGACCAACCCCAGGGAAGGTGAGCAGTTCTTC
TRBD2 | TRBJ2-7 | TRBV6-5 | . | CASSSYPLAGAYEQYF | TGTGCCAGCAGTTCTTATCCACTAGCGGGAGCTTACGAGCAGTACTTC
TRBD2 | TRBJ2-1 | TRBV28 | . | CASSSTGGWNEQFF | TGTGCCAGCAGTTCAACGGGAGGGTGGAATGAGCAGTTCTTC
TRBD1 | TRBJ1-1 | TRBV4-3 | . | CASSQGTGFPTEAFF | TGCGCCAGCAGCCAAGGGACAGGGTTTCCCACTGAAGCTTTCTTT
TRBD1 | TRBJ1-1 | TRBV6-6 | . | CASSHGTPPGGTEAFF | TGTGCCAGCAGCCACGGAACCCCCCCAGGGGGCACTGAAGCTTTCTTT
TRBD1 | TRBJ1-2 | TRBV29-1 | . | CSVNDRGVGGYTF | TGCAGCGTTAACGACAGGGGAGTGGGAGGCTACACCTTC
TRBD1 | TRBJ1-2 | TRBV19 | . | CASSIQGAGGYTF | TGTGCCAGTAGTATTCAGGGGGCTGGTGGCTACACCTTC
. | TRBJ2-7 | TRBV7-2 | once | CASRQDLFSYEQYF | TGTGCCAGCAGACAGGATCTTTTCTCCTACGAGCAGTACTTC
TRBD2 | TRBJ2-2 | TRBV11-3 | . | CASSPRGTSGTGELFF | TGTGCCAGCAGTCCGCGAGGTACTAGCGGAACCGGGGAGCTGTTTTTT
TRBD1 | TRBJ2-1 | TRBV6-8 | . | CAILDRGLSYNEQFF | TGTGCCATCCTTGACAGGGGGTTATCCTACAATGAGCAGTTCTTC
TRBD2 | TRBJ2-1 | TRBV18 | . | CASSPLAGGPHEQFF | TGTGCCAGCTCACCACTAGCGGGAGGGCCACATGAGCAGTTCTTC
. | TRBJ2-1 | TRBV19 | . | CASTHRGYGVNEQFF | TGTGCCAGTACCCATAGGGGGTATGGGGTCAATGAGCAGTTCTTC
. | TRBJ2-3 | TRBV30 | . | CAWSWQGPDTQYF | TGTGCCTGGAGTTGGCAGGGCCCCGATACGCAGTATTTT
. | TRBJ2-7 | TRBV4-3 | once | CASSQDRQPRYEQYF | TGCGCCAGCAGCCAAGATAGACAGCCAAGGTACGAGCAGTACTTC
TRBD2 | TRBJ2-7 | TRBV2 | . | CASLTTSGSYEQYF | TGTGCCAGCCTGACTACTAGCGGGAGCTACGAGCAGTACTTC
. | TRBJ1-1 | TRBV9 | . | CASSVVLPVQGEAFF | TGTGCCAGCAGCGTAGTTCTCCCCGTTCAGGGCGAAGCTTTCTTT
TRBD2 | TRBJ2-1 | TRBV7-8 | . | CASSLARTSGSYNEQFF | TGTGCCAGCAGCTTAGCGCGGACTAGCGGATCCTACAATGAGCAGTTCTTC
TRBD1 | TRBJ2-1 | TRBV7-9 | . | CASSLADRPYNEQFF | TGTGCCAGCAGCTTAGCGGACAGGCCCTACAATGAGCAGTTCTTC
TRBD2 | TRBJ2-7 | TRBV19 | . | CASSMTSGTYEQYF | TGTGCCAGTAGTATGACTAGCGGGACATACGAGCAGTACTTC
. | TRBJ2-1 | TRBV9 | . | CASSVAVGTGHQDEQFF | TGTGCCAGCAGCGTAGCCGTCGGTACGGGACATCAAGATGAGCAGTTCTTC
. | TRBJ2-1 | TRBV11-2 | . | CASSPPGNEQFF | TGTGCCAGCAGCCCACCAGGCAATGAGCAGTTCTTC
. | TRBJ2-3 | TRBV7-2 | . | CASSLDGSTDTQYF | TGTGCCAGCAGCTTAGATGGCAGCACAGATACGCAGTATTTT
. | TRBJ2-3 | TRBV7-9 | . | CASSLGRPSTDTQYF | TGTGCCAGCAGCTTAGGGAGACCCAGCACAGATACGCAGTATTTT
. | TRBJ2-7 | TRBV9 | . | CASSVGGADYEQYF | TGTGCCAGCAGCGTAGGTGGAGCTGACTACGAGCAGTACTTC
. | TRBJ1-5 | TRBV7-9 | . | CASSLTGSGNQPQHF | TGTGCCAGCAGCTTAACGGGGTCGGGCAATCAGCCCCAGCATTTT
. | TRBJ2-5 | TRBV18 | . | CASSPGETQYF | TGTGCCAGCTCACCCGGGGAGACCCAGTACTTC
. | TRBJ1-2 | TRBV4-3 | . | CASSNSSGYTF | TGCGCCAGCAGCAACAGCAGTGGCTACACCTTC
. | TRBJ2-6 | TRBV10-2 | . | CASSEFGSGANVLTF | TGCGCCAGCAGTGAGTTCGGCTCTGGGGCCAACGTCCTGACTTTC
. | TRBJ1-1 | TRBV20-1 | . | CSARAPTEAFF | TGCAGTGCTAGAGCTCCGACTGAAGCTTTCTTT
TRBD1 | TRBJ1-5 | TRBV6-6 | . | CASIAPGQGSNQPQHF | TGTGCCAGCATCGCACCGGGACAGGGTAGCAATCAGCCCCAGCATTTT
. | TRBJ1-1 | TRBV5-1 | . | CASSLTVNTEAFF | TGCGCCAGCAGCCTGACAGTGAACACTGAAGCTTTCTTT
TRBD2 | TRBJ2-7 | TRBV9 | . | CASSLGTSGRYEQYF | TGTGCCAGCAGCCTCGGGACTAGCGGGAGATACGAGCAGTACTTC
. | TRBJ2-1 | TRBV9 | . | CASSAVTDNEQFF | TGTGCCAGCAGCGCGGTGACTGACAATGAGCAGTTCTTC
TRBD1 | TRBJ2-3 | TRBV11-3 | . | CASSFGTGSTDTQYF | TGTGCCAGCAGCTTTGGGACAGGGAGCACAGATACGCAGTATTTT